Listed below are T cell receptor beta chains from one sample, sequenced in a study of T cell responses to AZD1222 COVID-19 vaccine. Repertoires were generated with immunoSEQ multiplex PCR, while TCRdb's copy carries only in-frame clones and drops some. The data contain roughly 150,000 clones, roughly 90% of them seen just once; the ten biggest clones take up around 3.5%. The sample here was peripheral blood, taken 28 days after the second AZD1222 dose. The receptors were gathered from an adult who received the AZD1222 COVID-19 vaccine. Each CDR3 is given with its conserved first and last residue. Each record gives: D gene, J gene, clone size, V gene, CDR3 DNA, CDR3 protein. A D gene is named only where the DNA matches it firmly. Clone size appears in some rows only: once, few, many, or a class for an expanded clone.

-,TRBJ1-2,-,TRBV5-1,TGCGCCAGCAGCTTGACAACGGGGGCGATTAACTATGGCTACACCTTC,CASSLTTGAINYGYTF
-,TRBJ1-4,once,TRBV29-1,TGCAGCGTCCAACTTCTTGCGGCCGCAACTAATGAAAAACTGTTTTTT,CSVQLLAAATNEKLFF
-,TRBJ2-7,-,TRBV10-3,TGTGCCATCAAGGCGATAAGCTCCTACGAGCAGTACTTC,CAIKAISSYEQYF
-,TRBJ1-6,-,TRBV19,TGTGCCAGTAGAACATATGGGACAATTAATTCACCCCTCCACTTT,CASRTYGTINSPLHF
TRBD1,TRBJ1-5,-,TRBV19,TGTGCCAGCCATTTTAGGGACAGTCGGAATCAGCCCCAGCATTTT,CASHFRDSRNQPQHF
-,TRBJ2-7,many,TRBV3-1/TRBV3-2,TGTGCCAGCAGCCAAGTCTGGCGACCAAGCTCCTACGAGCAGTACTTC,CASSQVWRPSSYEQYF
-,TRBJ1-2,once,TRBV28,TGTGCCAGCAGTTTTTCTTATCTGCCACAACTCTATGGCTACACCTTC,CASSFSYLPQLYGYTF
-,TRBJ2-1,once,TRBV27,TGTGCCAGCAGTTTCCTTTCAGCGGGTAACAATGAGCAGTTCTTC,CASSFLSAGNNEQFF
-,TRBJ1-2,-,TRBV5-4,TGTGCCAGCAGCTCCGGACAGCGGGTCTCTGCCTATGGCTACACCTTC,CASSSGQRVSAYGYTF
TRBD1,TRBJ1-5,once,TRBV28,TGTGCCAGCAGTTTAAGCCAGGGGGCTGGCAATCAGCCCCAGCATTTT,CASSLSQGAGNQPQHF
-,TRBJ1-2,-,TRBV18,TGTGCCAGCTCACCCTCCGTTGGGGAAGTCCCTTATGGCTACACCTTC,CASSPSVGEVPYGYTF
TRBD2,TRBJ2-7,-,TRBV29-1,TGCAGCGGTTTACTAGCGGGAGACGAGCAGTACTTC,CSGLLAGDEQYF
-,TRBJ1-5,-,TRBV5-1,TGCGCCAGCAGATGGGACTCCAATCAGCCCCAGCATTTT,CASRWDSNQPQHF
TRBD1,TRBJ1-6,-,TRBV28,TGTGCCAGCAGTTCCCGGGAGGGGGCGTTTAATTCACCCCTCCACTTT,CASSSREGAFNSPLHF
-,TRBJ1-1,-,TRBV18,TGTGCCAGCTCACCCGGACAGATGCTTAGGTCTGAAGCTTTCTTT,CASSPGQMLRSEAFF
-,TRBJ1-4,-,TRBV19,TGTGCCAGTAGTACCCAGACGGGTCAGATTGAAAAACTGTTTTTT,CASSTQTGQIEKLFF
-,TRBJ1-5,-,TRBV3-1/TRBV3-2,TGTGCCAGCAGCCAAGCCCGTAGCAATCAGCCCCAGCATTTT,CASSQARSNQPQHF
TRBD1,TRBJ1-5,-,TRBV28,TGTGCCAGCAGTTTAATGGGGGACAGGGTCAATCAGCCCCAGCATTTT,CASSLMGDRVNQPQHF
-,TRBJ1-6,-,TRBV20-1,TGCAGTGCTAGTTCCCTCTCCTATAATTCACCCCTCCACTTT,CSASSLSYNSPLHF
-,TRBJ1-1,-,TRBV3-1/TRBV3-2,TGTGCCAGCAGCCAGGGGGGCCGCACTGAAGCTTTCTTT,CASSQGGRTEAFF
-,TRBJ2-7,-,TRBV25-1,TGTGCCAGCAGTGAATCGGCAGGTCTATTCTACGAGCAGTACTTC,CASSESAGLFYEQYF
-,TRBJ1-6,-,TRBV15,TGTGCCACCAGCAGAGCCAGGGATTCACCCCTCCACTTT,CATSRARDSPLHF
-,TRBJ2-1,-,TRBV29-1,TGCAGCGTTGAAAGGCAGAATGAGCAGTTCTTC,CSVERQNEQFF
-,TRBJ2-7,once,TRBV27,TGTGCCAGCAAAGCTAGGATGGGTACCTACGAGCAGTACTTC,CASKARMGTYEQYF
-,TRBJ2-7,-,TRBV13,TGTGCCAGCAGCCCAGGGGGGACTCCTTACGAGCAGTACTTC,CASSPGGTPYEQYF
-,TRBJ1-5,-,TRBV27,TGTGCCAGCAGCCCTCAACCTCTTAGCAATCAGCCCCAGCATTTT,CASSPQPLSNQPQHF
TRBD2,TRBJ2-1,few,TRBV27,TGTGCCAGCACGCCGACTAGCGGGAGGGAAAATGAGCAGTTCTTC,CASTPTSGRENEQFF
-,TRBJ1-1,-,TRBV11-3,TGTGCCAGCAGCTTAGATGGGGGCACTGAAGCTTTCTTT,CASSLDGGTEAFF
-,TRBJ2-1,-,TRBV7-3,TGTGCCAGCAGCCCTAAAAAGGAGGGGAGCTCCTACAATGAGCAGTTCTTC,CASSPKKEGSSYNEQFF
-,TRBJ2-5,once,TRBV6-4,TGTGCCAGCAGTGACTCTGGCCAAGAGACCCAGTACTTC,CASSDSGQETQYF
-,TRBJ2-5,-,TRBV3-1/TRBV3-2,TGTGCCAGCAATCGGAGGGGGAGGGAAGAGACCCAGTACTTC,CASNRRGREETQYF
TRBD2,TRBJ2-1,-,TRBV6-4,TGTGCCAGCAGTGACTCCGGGACTAGCGGGAGTTATGAGCAGTTCTTC,CASSDSGTSGSYEQFF
-,TRBJ1-4,-,TRBV4-3,TGCGCCAGCAGCCAAGATGACAAAGGTTGGGCTAATGAAAAACTGTTTTTT,CASSQDDKGWANEKLFF
TRBD2,TRBJ2-7,-,TRBV7-9,TGTGCCAGCAGCACCGAGAGCGGGAGGGCCCTGTACGAGCAGTACTTC,CASSTESGRALYEQYF
-,TRBJ2-5,once,TRBV5-4,TGTGCCAGCAGCACCGGACAGGCGGGACGGGGGACCCAGTACTTC,CASSTGQAGRGTQYF
TRBD2,TRBJ2-3,once,TRBV11-2,TGTGCCAGCAGCCTAGCTAGCGGGGCCAGGGATACGCAGTATTTT,CASSLASGARDTQYF
TRBD2,TRBJ2-1,-,TRBV15,TGTGCCACCAGCAGAGATCTCCTCCTGCGGGAGCTGAAGTACAATGAGCAGTTCTTC,CATSRDLLLRELKYNEQFF
-,TRBJ1-1,-,TRBV7-2,TGTGCCAGTAGAGATAGCCCAGGCAACACTGAAGCTTTCTTT,CASRDSPGNTEAFF
-,TRBJ1-1,-,TRBV19,TGTGCCAGTAGTATTGGGAGGTCCCCCGGGGCTGAAGCTTTCTTT,CASSIGRSPGAEAFF
TRBD1,TRBJ2-2,few,TRBV5-6,TGTGCCAGCACCCTCGACAGGGGACCAACCGGGGAGCTGTTTTTT,CASTLDRGPTGELFF
-,TRBJ2-7,-,TRBV29-1,TGCAGCGTTGAAGATTTGGGGGAGACCTACGAGCAGTACTTC,CSVEDLGETYEQYF
-,TRBJ2-2,-,TRBV28,TGTGCCACTCAAGTCGGCCCCGGGGAGCTGTTTTTT,CATQVGPGELFF
-,TRBJ1-5,-,TRBV7-9,TGTGCCAGCAGCTCGGGAGGGATCAATCAGCCCCAGCATTTT,CASSSGGINQPQHF
TRBD2,TRBJ2-5,-,TRBV9,TGTGCCAGCAGCCCCCGGACGGGGGGAGTTACCTGGGAGACCCAGTACTTC,CASSPRTGGVTWETQYF